The 2 T cell receptor beta chains below all came from one sample that was sequenced in a study of spatial heterogeneity in lung cancer. TCRdb recomputed calls from the 5' RACE reads with MiXCR, one row per CDR3 protein. Of about 50,000 distinct CDR3 sequences in the sample, roughly 7.2% were seen once. Time point indicated: sample taken at primary tumor resection. Without sorting, whole RNA was sequenced from tumor, nontumor lung or frozen PBMC. Sequences were derived from PBMCs, sampled at surgery. These receptors were collected from a female donor with early-stage non-small cell lung cancer.

This chain links TRBV27 with TRBJ2-7, with 11 nucleotides matching TRBD1. Germline CDR1 and CDR2: MNHEY and SMNVEV (reference sequence). The CDR3 is 16 amino acids. Unmatched junction bases numbered 10, after V lost 5 bases and J lost 4 bases. DNA for the CDR3: TGTGCCAGCAGTATATTTCCCGGGACAGGGGGGTACGAGCAGTACTTC. Translating gives CASSIFPGTGGYEQYF.

This clonotype was seen ten or more times. The V and J genes are TRBV12-3 or TRBV12-4 and TRBJ2-1, with 10 bases identical to TRBD2. V lost 0 bases and J lost 7; bases outside the gene matches: 3. The CDR3 extends over 15 amino acids. CDR3 residues: CASSLAAGGRNEQFF. In nucleotides, the CDR3 is TGTGCCAGCAGTTTAGCAGCGGGGGGGCGAAATGAGCAGTTCTTC.